The table lists the clone carrying this TCR beta chain with a few counts. This record belongs to a study of shared clonotypes between healthy human individuals. The V end was cut by 2 bases, the J end by 4 bases, with 17 bases between. CDR1 MGHDK and CDR2 SYGVNS come from the germline V gene. The CDR3 has 16 amino acids. Sequencing was performed with immunoSEQ multiplex PCR; in TCRdb, only in-frame clones are kept and a portion is missing. Counted here are 2 million to 2.5 million clones, 80% to 95% occurring once; the ten biggest clones make up 0.37%. The rearrangement links TRBV25-1 to TRBJ1-1; no clear D. This sequence was found in a man aged 18 to 30 in good health. Some clones in this sample may be carry-over from other donors' samples. Sequenced material: naive CD4+ T cells from PBMCs. Subset meaning: CD45RA+ positively selected. The CDR3 DNA is TGTGCCAGCAGTGAACGCGGTCACGGGTCGAGCACTGAAGCTTTCTTT. This gives the protein CASSERGHGSSTEAFF.